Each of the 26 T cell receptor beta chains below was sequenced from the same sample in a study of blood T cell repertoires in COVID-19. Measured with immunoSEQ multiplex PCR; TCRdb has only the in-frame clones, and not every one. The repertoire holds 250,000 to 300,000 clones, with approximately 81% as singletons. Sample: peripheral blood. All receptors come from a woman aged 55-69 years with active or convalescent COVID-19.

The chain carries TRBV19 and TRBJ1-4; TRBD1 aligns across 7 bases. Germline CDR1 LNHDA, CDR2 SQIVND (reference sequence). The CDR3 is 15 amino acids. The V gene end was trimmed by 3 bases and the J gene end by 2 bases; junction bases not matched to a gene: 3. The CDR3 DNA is TGTGCCAGTAGTATCGGACAGGCCACTAATGAAAAACTGTTTTTT. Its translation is CASSIGQATNEKLFF.

This CDR3 is CASSLSGGLENEQFF. The CDR3 bases are TGTGCCAGCAGCTTATCGGGGGGCCTGGAGAATGAGCAGTTCTTC. The rearrangement links TRBV7-7 to TRBJ2-1; weak D call: TRBD2 (7 bases). V was pared by 2 bases and J by 7 bases, with 15 bases between. The CDR3 length is 15 residues. In germline, CDR1 is SSHAT, CDR2 FNYEAQ (reference sequence). The variable domain in full, with the rest retrieved from reference TRBV7-7 and TRBJ2-1, is GAGVSQSPRYKVTKRGQDVTLRCDPISSHATLYWYQQALGQGPEFLTYFNYEAQPDKSGLPSDRFSAERPEGSISTLTIQRTEQRDSAMYRCASSLSGGLENEQFFGPGTRLTVL.

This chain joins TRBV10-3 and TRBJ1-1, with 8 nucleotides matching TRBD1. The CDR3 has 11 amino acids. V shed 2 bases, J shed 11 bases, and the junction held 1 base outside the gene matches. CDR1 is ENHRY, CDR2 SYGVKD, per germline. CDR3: CAISEQGAAFF. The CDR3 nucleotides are TGTGCCATCAGTGAGCAGGGGGCGGCTTTCTTT.

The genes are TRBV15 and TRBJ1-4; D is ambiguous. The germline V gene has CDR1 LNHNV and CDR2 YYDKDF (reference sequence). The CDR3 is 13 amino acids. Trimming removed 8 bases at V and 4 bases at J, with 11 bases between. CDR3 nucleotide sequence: TGTGCCACCGCGACACCGTTTAATGAAAAACTGTTTTTT. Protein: CATATPFNEKLFF.

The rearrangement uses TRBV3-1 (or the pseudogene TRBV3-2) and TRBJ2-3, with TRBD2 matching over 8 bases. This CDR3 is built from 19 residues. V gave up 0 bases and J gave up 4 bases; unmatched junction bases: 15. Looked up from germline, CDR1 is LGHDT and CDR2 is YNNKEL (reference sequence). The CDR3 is CASSQDLSGGPGWPDTQYF. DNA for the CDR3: TGTGCCAGCAGCCAAGATCTTTCGGGGGGGCCGGGTTGGCCAGATACGCAGTATTTT.

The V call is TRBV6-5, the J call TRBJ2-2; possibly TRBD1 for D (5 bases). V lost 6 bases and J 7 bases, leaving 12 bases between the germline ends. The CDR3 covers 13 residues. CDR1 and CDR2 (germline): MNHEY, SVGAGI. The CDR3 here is CASSWTWDGELFF. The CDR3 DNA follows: TGTGCCAGCAGCTGGACATGGGACGGGGAGCTGTTTTTT.

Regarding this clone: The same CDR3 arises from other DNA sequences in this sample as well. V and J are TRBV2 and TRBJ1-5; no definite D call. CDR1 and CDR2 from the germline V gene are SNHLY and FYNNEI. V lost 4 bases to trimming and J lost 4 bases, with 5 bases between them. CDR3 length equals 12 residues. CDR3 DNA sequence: TGTGCCAGCAGTGGACTTAATCAGCCCCAGCATTTT. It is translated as CASSGLNQPQHF.

CDR3 region: CSVSLNTEAFF. The CDR3 DNA is TGCAGCGTGAGCTTAAACACTGAAGCTTTCTTT. The chain links TRBV29-1 to TRBJ1-1; D call uncertain. Germline CDR1 is SQVTM and CDR2 is ANQGSEA. V shed 6 bases and J shed 2 bases, with 7 bases lying between them. The CDR3 sequence is 11 residues long.

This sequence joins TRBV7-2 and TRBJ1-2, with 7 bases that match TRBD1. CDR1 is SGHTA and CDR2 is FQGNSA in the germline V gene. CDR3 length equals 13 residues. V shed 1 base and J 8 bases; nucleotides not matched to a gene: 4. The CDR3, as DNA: TGTGCCAGCAGCTTAGAGGGGGCACGAGGCTACACCTTC. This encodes CASSLEGARGYTF.

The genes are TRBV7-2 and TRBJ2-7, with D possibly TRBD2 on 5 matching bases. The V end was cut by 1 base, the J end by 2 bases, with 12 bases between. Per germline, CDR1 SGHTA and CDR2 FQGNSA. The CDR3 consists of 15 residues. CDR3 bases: TGTGCCAGCAGCTTAGAGAGGGTACAAACCTACGAGCAGTACTTC. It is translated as CASSLERVQTYEQYF.

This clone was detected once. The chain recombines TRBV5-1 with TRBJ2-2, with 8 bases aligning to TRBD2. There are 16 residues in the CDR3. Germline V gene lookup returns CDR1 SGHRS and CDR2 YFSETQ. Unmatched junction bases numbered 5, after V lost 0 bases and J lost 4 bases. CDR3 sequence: CASSLAGLVGTGELFF. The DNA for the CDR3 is TGCGCCAGCAGCTTGGCGGGACTAGTCGGCACCGGGGAGCTGTTTTTT.

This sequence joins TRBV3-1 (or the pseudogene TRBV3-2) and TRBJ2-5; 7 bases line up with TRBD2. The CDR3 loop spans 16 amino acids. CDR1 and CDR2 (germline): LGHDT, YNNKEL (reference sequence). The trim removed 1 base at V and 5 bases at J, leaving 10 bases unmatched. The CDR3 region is CASSQVSARGVETQYF. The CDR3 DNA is TGTGCCAGCAGCCAAGTTTCTGCCCGGGGGGTGGAGACCCAGTACTTC.

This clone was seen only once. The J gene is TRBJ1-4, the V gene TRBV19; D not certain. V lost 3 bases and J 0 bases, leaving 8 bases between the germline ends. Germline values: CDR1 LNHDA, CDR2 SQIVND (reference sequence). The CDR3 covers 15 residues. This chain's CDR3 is CASSIGDATNEKLFF. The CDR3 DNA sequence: TGTGCCAGTAGTATCGGGGATGCAACTAATGAAAAACTGTTTTTT.

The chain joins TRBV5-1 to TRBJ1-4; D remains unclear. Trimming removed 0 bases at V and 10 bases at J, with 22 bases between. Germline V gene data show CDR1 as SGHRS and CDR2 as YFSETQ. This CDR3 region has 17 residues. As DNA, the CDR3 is TGCGCCAGCAGCTTGGCGAGAGACACTCCCGGCTATGGAAAACTGTTTTTT. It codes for CASSLARDTPGYGKLFF.

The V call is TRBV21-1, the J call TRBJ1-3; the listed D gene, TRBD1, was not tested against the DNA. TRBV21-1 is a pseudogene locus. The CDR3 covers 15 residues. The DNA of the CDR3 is TGTGCCAGCAGCAAAGAAAACCAACATGGAAACACCATATATTTT. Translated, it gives CASSKENQHGNTIYF.

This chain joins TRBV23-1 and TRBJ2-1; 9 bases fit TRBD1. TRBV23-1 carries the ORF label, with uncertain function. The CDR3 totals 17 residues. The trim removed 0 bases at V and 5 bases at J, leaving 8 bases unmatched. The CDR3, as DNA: TGCGCCAGCAGTCAATCGTGGGACCGGGACAGGGACAATGAGCAGTTCTTC. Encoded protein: CASSQSWDRDRDNEQFF.

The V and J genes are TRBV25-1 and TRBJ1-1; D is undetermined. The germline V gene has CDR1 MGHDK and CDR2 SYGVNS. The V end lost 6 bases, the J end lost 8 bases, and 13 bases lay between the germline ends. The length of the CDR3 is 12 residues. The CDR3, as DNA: TGTGCCAGCAGCTTAATGGGAGGCGAAGCTTTCTTT. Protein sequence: CASSLMGGEAFF.

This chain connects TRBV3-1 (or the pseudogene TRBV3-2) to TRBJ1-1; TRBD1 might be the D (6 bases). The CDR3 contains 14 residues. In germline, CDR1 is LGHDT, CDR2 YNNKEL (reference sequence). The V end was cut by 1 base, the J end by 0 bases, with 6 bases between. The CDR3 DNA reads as TGTGCCAGCAGCCAAGGGACAGTGAACACTGAAGCTTTCTTT. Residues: CASSQGTVNTEAFF.

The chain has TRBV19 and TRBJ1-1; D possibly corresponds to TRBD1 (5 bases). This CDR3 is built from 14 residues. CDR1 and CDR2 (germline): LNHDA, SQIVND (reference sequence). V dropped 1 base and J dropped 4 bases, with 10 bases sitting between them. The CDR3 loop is CASSIVRDSTEAFF. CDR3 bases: TGTGCCAGTAGTATAGTCCGAGACAGCACTGAAGCTTTCTTT.

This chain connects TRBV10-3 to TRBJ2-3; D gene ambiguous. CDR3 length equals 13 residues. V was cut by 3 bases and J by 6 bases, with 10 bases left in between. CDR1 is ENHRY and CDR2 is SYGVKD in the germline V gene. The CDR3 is CAISDDEEDTQYF. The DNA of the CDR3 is TGTGCCATCAGTGACGATGAGGAGGATACGCAGTATTTT.

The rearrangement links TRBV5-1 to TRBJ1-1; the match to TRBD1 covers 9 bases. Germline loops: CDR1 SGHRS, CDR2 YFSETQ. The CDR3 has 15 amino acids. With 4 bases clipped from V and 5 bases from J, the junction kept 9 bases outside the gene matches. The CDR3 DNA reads TGCGCCAGCAGCGTAACGGGACAGGGTGTGACTGAAGCTTTCTTT. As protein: CASSVTGQGVTEAFF.

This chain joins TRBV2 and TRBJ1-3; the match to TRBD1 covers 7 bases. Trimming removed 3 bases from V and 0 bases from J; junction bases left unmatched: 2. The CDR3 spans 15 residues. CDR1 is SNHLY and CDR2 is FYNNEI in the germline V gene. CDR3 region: CASSDRGNSGNTIYF. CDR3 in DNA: TGTGCCAGCAGTGACAGGGGGAACTCTGGAAACACCATATATTTT. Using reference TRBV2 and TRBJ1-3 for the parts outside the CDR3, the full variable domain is EPEVTQTPSHQVTQMGQEVILRCVPISNHLYFYWYRQILGQKVEFLVSFYNNEISEKSEIFDDQFSVERPDGSNFTLKIRSTKLEDSAMYFCASSDRGNSGNTIYFGEGSWLTVV.

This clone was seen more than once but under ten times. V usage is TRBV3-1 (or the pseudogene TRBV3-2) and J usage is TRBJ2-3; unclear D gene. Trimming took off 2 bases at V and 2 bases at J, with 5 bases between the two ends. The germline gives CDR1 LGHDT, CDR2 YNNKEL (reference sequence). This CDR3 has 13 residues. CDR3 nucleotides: TGTGCCAGCAGCCAATCCTTCACAGATACGCAGTATTTT. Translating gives CASSQSFTDTQYF.

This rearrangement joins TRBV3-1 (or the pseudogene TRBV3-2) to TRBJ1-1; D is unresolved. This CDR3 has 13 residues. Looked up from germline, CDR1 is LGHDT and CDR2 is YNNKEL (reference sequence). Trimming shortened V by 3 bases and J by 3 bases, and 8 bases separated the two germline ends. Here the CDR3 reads CASSHYGHTEAFF. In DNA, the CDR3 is TGTGCCAGCAGCCATTATGGCCACACTGAAGCTTTCTTT.

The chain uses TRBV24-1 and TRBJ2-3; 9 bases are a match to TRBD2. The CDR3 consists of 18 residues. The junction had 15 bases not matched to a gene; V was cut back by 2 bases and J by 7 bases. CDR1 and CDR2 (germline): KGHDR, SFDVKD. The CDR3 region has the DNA TGTGCCACCAGTGATTCCTATGCTAGCGGGGCCCCGGGAAATACGCAGTATTTT. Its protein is CATSDSYASGAPGNTQYF.

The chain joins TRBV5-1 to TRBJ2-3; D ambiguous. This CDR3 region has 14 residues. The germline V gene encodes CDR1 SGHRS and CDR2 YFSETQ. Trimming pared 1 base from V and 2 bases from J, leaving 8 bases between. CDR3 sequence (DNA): TGCGCCAGCAGCTTGATGCTAGACACAGATACGCAGTATTTT. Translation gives CASSLMLDTDTQYF.